This TCR beta chain was documented in a study of shared clonotypes between healthy human individuals. TCRdb's copy holds only in-frame clones and misses some; the assay was immunoSEQ multiplex PCR. The data contain around 2,000,000 clones, about 94% of them singletons. CD45RO-negative cells were positively selected for CCR7, leaving out terminally differentiated effector memory CD45RA+ cells. The CDR3 loop spans 16 amino acids. CDR1 and CDR2 (germline): SGHAT, FQNNGV. Trimming took off 0 bases at V and 5 bases at J, with 16 bases between the two ends. The V and J genes are TRBV11-2 and TRBJ2-5, with D tentatively TRBD2 (5 bases). The sample comprised naive CD8+ T cells sorted from blood. The sequence derives from a man between 18 and 35 years old in good health. In nucleotides, the CDR3 is TGTGCCAGCAGCTTAGAAGGACCCTCAAGGAGGGAGACCCAGTACTTC. This sequence encodes CASSLEGPSRRETQYF.